This TCR beta chain was profiled in a study of blood T cell repertoires in COVID-19. The overall study: Researchers got acute and convalescent COVID-19 samples from the United States, Italy and Spain. PBMCs, B-cell-depleted T cells, or T cells were the source of the cDNA or gDNA that made up the material.

The CDR3 totals 16 residues. Germline CDR1 and CDR2: SGHRS and YFSETQ. Unmatched junction bases numbered 5, after V lost 8 bases and J lost 0 bases. Authors' analysis steps: From reference gene primer amplification, estimates of nucleated cell counts were derived. Only in-frame clones appear in the TCRdb table, and some are missing; sequencing was by immunoSEQ multiplex PCR. That table furnishes V, J and clone size, whereas the DNA furnished D and trimming. The data show roughly 280,000 clones, 75% to 90% seen once. Sequenced material: peripheral blood. The source is a man younger than 45 with active or convalescent COVID-19. The chain recombines TRBV5-1 with TRBJ2-6, with 10 bases aligning to TRBD1. The CDR3 region has the DNA TGCGCCAGTGACAGGGGGCCACCCTCTGGGGCCAACGTCCTGACTTTC. Residues: CASDRGPPSGANVLTF. The whole variable domain, filled in from reference TRBV5-1 and TRBJ2-6, reads KAGVTQTPRYLIKTRGQQVTLSCSPISGHRSVSWYQQTPGQGLQFLFEYFSETQRNKGNFPGRFSGRQFSNSRSEMNVSTLELGDSALYLCASDRGPPSGANVLTFGAGSRLTVL.